The present entry profiles one T cell receptor beta chain with its context. The target of this receptor is not known. Base qualities are not at hand, and no much larger clone is one base apart. The data derive from a study of Graves' ophthalmopathy and Graves' hyperthyroidism (dated by TCRdb to the late 2010s). As for the study more broadly: Stable hyperthyroidism was defined as no progression to ophthalmopathy within 18 months of follow-up. To explore V-J signatures distinguishing ophthalmopathy from hyperthyroidism, a discovery set of some 100 patients (roughly 45 ophthalmopathy, some 55 stable hyperthyroidism) was enrolled. In a handful of hyperthyroidism patients, the T-cell repertoire of thyroid tissue was compared with the T-cell repertoire of blood. To tell Graves' ophthalmopathy apart from Graves' hyperthyroidism, and to predict which patients would progress to ophthalmopathy, the study relied on TCR beta repertoire signatures. Following sampling, methimazole starting at 30 mg daily was administered to hyperthyroidism patients, and high-dose intravenous methylprednisolone was administered to ophthalmopathy patients. The independent validation cohort included approximately 19 hyperthyroidism patients plus 17 patients who later progressed from hyperthyroidism to ophthalmopathy. In total, 120 to 150 blood samples were TCR-sequenced: around 42 ophthalmopathy, under 80 hyperthyroidism and roughly 17 hyperthyroidism-to-ophthalmopathy patients.

According to the germline V gene, CDR1 reads SGHTA and CDR2 reads FQGNSA. The CDR3 runs 15 amino acids, cysteine and phenylalanine included. Solely the CDR3 DNA is kept, with 45 bases framed from the first base. Germline trimming amounts to 5 bases on V and 7 bases on J, with 10 as the count of junction bases outside the gene matches. Hyperthyroidism patients were newly diagnosed, were aged 18 to 65 years, and had a disease duration under 2 months. Patients with other autoimmune diseases, uncontrolled infections, pregnancy or lactation were excluded. Diagnosis relied on clinical symptoms, serum thyroxine, TRAb, thyroid ultrasound and orbital computed tomography. Total RNA was extracted using Trizol reagent, and RNA quality was checked on an Agilent 2100 Bioanalyzer. What the study reported, not specific to this receptor: No statistical method was used to predetermine the sample size, and group allocation was not hidden from the investigators. In validation, the model predicted ophthalmopathy progression with about 71% sensitivity and roughly 72% specificity; some 13 predicted patients were CT-confirmed with GO in a median of roughly 6.8 months. Most of the expanded thyroid clonotypes with a frequency above 0.001 were also detected in blood, and it was suggested that the thyroid immune response may be reflected by blood repertoires. Ophthalmopathy was separated from stable hyperthyroidism by the 13-signature model with roughly 90% sensitivity and less than 82% specificity in cross-validation and with 80%/75% in the test set.

TCR beta CDR3 regions were amplified from RNA transcripts for repertoire sequencing. The first round of RT-PCR was done with HTBI primers and the Qiagen OneStep RT-PCR kit, and was followed by a second round of multiplex PCR, then size selection and purification. Libraries were sequenced on an Illumina HiSeq2000 using paired-end 100 bp reads. In the paper's pipeline: Reads were processed with SOAPnuke, discarding reads with adapters, uncalled bases, mean Phred below 15, or no exact constant-primer or identifier match. COPE v1.2.5 was used to merge the high-quality paired reads. Each unique nucleotide sequence was defined as a clonotype, and clonotypes were aligned to IMGT TRB V, D and J references with MiTCR v1.1. Analysis was restricted to V-J combinations with a frequency above 0.0001, which covered 98% to 99.2% of repertoires. For each V-J combination, a TCR clonal expansion and chaos score was defined as F50 clonal expansion divided by the chaos observed in the TCRdist matrix. Welch's t-statistics and random forest were used to narrow the features down to approximately 13 V-J combinations, which were then fed into a naive Bayes classifier. The similarity between thyroid and blood repertoires was quantified using the Morisita-Horn index. TCRdb reanalyzed the raw reads on its own, using fastp at Q25 for trimming and MiXCR for clone calling, and kept in-frame beta chains. CDR3 protein sequences are deduplicated, and each keeps its most common genes and DNA. Here the V and J calls rest on TCRdb's processing, not on the authors' analysis. This sample holds about 1.1 million distinct CDR3 sequences; 35% to 40% were observed only once. The ten largest clones represent over 8.5% of the sample.

Sequenced sample: peripheral blood or thyroid tissue (not recorded which). The chain uses TRBV7-2 and TRBJ1-4, and TRBD1 aligns with 7 junction nucleotides. The TCR originated in an adult man with Graves' hyperthyroidism. The nucleotide sequence reads TGTGCCAGCAGCCATGTCGGGCAGGGGGGTGAAAAACTGTTTTTT. This codes for CASSHVGQGGEKLFF.